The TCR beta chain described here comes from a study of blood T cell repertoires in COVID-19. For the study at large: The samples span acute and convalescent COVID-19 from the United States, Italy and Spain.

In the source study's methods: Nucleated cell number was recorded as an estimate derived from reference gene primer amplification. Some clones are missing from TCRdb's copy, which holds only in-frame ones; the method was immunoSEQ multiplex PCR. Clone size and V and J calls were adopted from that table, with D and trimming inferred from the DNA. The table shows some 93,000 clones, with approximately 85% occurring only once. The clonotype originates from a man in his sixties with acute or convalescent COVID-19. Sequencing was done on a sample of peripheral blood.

The CDR3 DNA is TGTGCCAGCAGCACGGACTACCTCAAGGCGGATGAGCAGTTCTTC. This codes for CASSTDYLKADEQFF. The chain couples TRBV5-4 to TRBJ2-1; the D gene is possibly TRBD2 (6 bases). This CDR3 contains 15 residues. Trimming shortened V by 4 bases and J by 8 bases, and 19 bases separated the two germline ends. The germline V gene encodes CDR1 SGHNT and CDR2 YYREEE (reference sequence).